This T cell receptor (beta chain) was recovered during a study of blood T cell repertoires in COVID-19. Study information: COVID-19 samples, acute and convalescent, were from the United States, Italy and Spain. T cells, B-cell-depleted T cells, or PBMCs supplied cDNA or gDNA.

Residents of approximately 25 US areas, aged about 18 to 89 years, made up the participants. Participants' own reports of clinical history determined their cohort assignment. The CDR3 sequence is 13 residues long. The V end lost 6 bases, the J end lost 1 base, and 9 bases lay between the germline ends. The V gene's germline CDR1 is SGDLS and CDR2 YYNGEE. Here immunoSEQ multiplex PCR was the method, and the copy in TCRdb shows in-frame clones only, minus some. Of 210,000 or so clones in the sample, 80% were seen once. The V and J genes are TRBV9 and TRBJ2-3; tentatively, D is TRBD2 (6 bases). Sequenced input: PBMCs or T cells enriched from blood (not recorded which). The sequence was collected from a man under 40 with acute COVID-19. In DNA, the CDR3 is TGTGCCAGCAAGGCTAGCGGCACAGATACGCAGTATTTT. This encodes CASKASGTDTQYF.